This TCR beta chain was profiled in a study of T cells after yellow fever vaccination. This clonotype has a handful of counts. MiXCR was run by TCRdb on the 5' RACE reads, yielding one entry per CDR3 protein. Among around 56,000 distinct CDR3 sequences listed, about 5% were seen once. This CDR3 is built from 15 residues. V was cut by 5 bases and J by 4 bases, with 16 bases left in between. Germline V gives CDR1 MGHRA, CDR2 YSYEKL. The sequence was obtained from a man younger than 35 who received the YFV17D yellow fever vaccine. This chain joins TRBV4-1 and TRBJ2-3; D is possibly TRBD1 or TRBD2 (5 bases each). Material: PBMCs, either bulk or a sorted T-cell subset (CD4+, CD8+, memory, or dextramer-sorted; not recorded which), obtained on the day of the yellow fever booster vaccination. CDR3 loop: CASSFRDPTSDTQYF. DNA for the CDR3: TGCGCCAGCAGCTTCCGGGACCCCACGTCAGATACGCAGTATTTT.